The 18 T cell receptor beta chains below were found in one sample sequenced in a study of PD-1 blockade in classical Hodgkin lymphoma. Patients all relapsed after autologous stem cell transplantation, and there was variation in brentuximab vedotin exposure. TCRdb keeps only in-frame clones here, not all; method: immunoSEQ multiplex PCR. The sample lists approximately 52,000 clones; around 67% were seen once. Sample: peripheral blood mononuclear cells (PBMCs), taken before the second cycle of nivolumab. The receptor set was obtained from a human donor with classical Hodgkin lymphoma.

The chain is built from TRBV6-5 and TRBJ1-1; D might be TRBD1 (5 bases). The germline V gene encodes CDR1 MNHEY and CDR2 SVGAGI. Trimming took off 0 bases at V and 7 bases at J, with 12 bases between the two ends. The CDR3 extends over 14 amino acids. The CDR3 DNA sequence: TGTGCCAGCAGTTACTCCTCAGGGAGAGGTGAAGCTTTCTTT. The encoded protein is CASSYSSGRGEAFF.

V usage is TRBV6-5 and J usage is TRBJ2-1; 11 bases align to TRBD1. Germline V gives CDR1 MNHEY, CDR2 SVGAGI. J lost 5 bases, V lost 6 bases, and 6 bases had no gene match. The CDR3 loop spans 15 amino acids. CDR3 sequence: CASSLGQGANNEQFF. CDR3 bases: TGTGCCAGCAGCTTAGGACAGGGGGCGAACAATGAGCAGTTCTTC.

The CDR3 bases are TGTGCCAGCAGTTACCAAAAAACTCAGGTGAACACTGAAGCTTTCTTT. Translated: CASSYQKTQVNTEAFF. V gene TRBV6-5 combines with J gene TRBJ1-1, with D unresolved. V was trimmed by 2 bases and J by 0 bases, leaving 13 bases between them. Germline loops: CDR1 MNHEY, CDR2 SVGAGI. This CDR3 is built from 16 residues.

The rearrangement links TRBV5-5 to TRBJ2-3; possibly TRBD1 or TRBD2 for D (5 bases each). There are 15 residues in the CDR3. The germline V gene has CDR1 SGHKS and CDR2 YYEKEE (reference sequence). Between the trimmed V and J ends, which lost 0 bases and 2 bases, there was a span of 10 bases. The CDR3 loop reads CASSLAWGPTDTQYF. The CDR3, as DNA: TGTGCCAGCAGCTTGGCCTGGGGACCCACAGATACGCAGTATTTT.

The rearrangement joins TRBV6-6 to TRBJ1-1; no reliable D call. V was clipped by 2 bases and J by 2 bases, with 9 bases between them. The germline V gene has CDR1 MNHNY and CDR2 SVGAGI (reference sequence). The CDR3 totals 14 residues. The chain's CDR3 is CASSYKTFNTEAFF. For the CDR3, the DNA is TGTGCCAGCAGTTACAAGACATTCAACACTGAAGCTTTCTTT.

V usage is TRBV28 and J usage is TRBJ2-7; TRBD1 might be the D (6 bases). V lost 2 bases to trimming and J lost 8 bases, with 25 bases between them. The CDR3 is 17 amino acids. The V gene's germline CDR1 is MDHEN and CDR2 SYDVKM. The CDR3 nucleotides read TGTGCCAGCAGTTTAAGCCCCCCCCGGGACAATCCCTCGAAGCAGTACTTC. Residues: CASSLSPPRDNPSKQYF.

This clone has a single count. This chain connects TRBV6-6 to TRBJ1-1; the D is unclear. CDR3 length: 12 residues. Trimming cost V 5 bases and J 6 bases, with 10 bases left between them. Germline CDR1 MNHNY, CDR2 SVGAGI (reference sequence). CDR3 bases: TGTGCCAGCAGTCTCCTACAACCTGAAGCTTTCTTT. This sequence encodes CASSLLQPEAFF.

The rearrangement uses TRBV6-6 and TRBJ1-2; 7 bases align to TRBD1. Germline V gene data show CDR1 as MNHNY and CDR2 as SVGAGI (reference sequence). V trimming: 6 bases; J trimming: 1 base; junction bases outside the gene matches: 2. The CDR3 is 13 amino acids. In DNA, the CDR3 is TGTGCCAGCAGGACAGGGAGTAACTATGGCTACACCTTC. This sequence encodes CASRTGSNYGYTF.

The V and J genes are TRBV7-9 and TRBJ2-7; a weak D match, TRBD1 (5 bases). This CDR3 is 14 amino acids long. Trimming took off 3 bases at V and 5 bases at J, with 14 bases between the two ends. In germline, CDR1 is SEHNR, CDR2 FQNEAQ (reference sequence). The CDR3 nucleotides read TGTGCCAGCAGCTTGGGTCAAGGGGAACACGAGCAGTACTTC. Protein sequence: CASSLGQGEHEQYF.

This chain joins TRBV2 and TRBJ2-7, with a weak D call TRBD2 (7 bases). The germline V gene encodes CDR1 SNHLY and CDR2 FYNNEI. The V gene lost 10 bases and the J gene lost 1 base, with 14 bases spanning the gap. The CDR3 has 13 amino acids. The CDR3 DNA sequence: TGTGCCACCCTAGGGGGGGGATCCTACGAGCAGTACTTC. Protein: CATLGGGSYEQYF.

The chain couples TRBV29-1 to TRBJ2-5; D unclear. The length of the CDR3 is 11 residues. V shed 7 bases and J shed 5 bases, with 11 bases lying between them. Germline V CDR1 and CDR2: SQVTM, ANQGSEA. CDR3 loop: CSDGLGETQYF. CDR3 DNA sequence: TGCAGCGACGGTCTCGGGGAGACCCAGTACTTC.

The CDR3 protein is CASTLSPGNSPLHF. As DNA, the CDR3 is TGTGCCAGCACTCTTTCACCAGGAAATTCACCCCTCCACTTT. V is TRBV6-5 and J is TRBJ1-6, with D unresolved. V was shortened by 7 bases and J by 7 bases, with 14 bases between the two germline ends. The V gene's germline CDR1 is MNHEY and CDR2 SVGAGI. The CDR3 has 14 amino acids.

Only a few counts were recorded for this clone. In DNA, the CDR3 is TGTGCCAGCAGTTGGACAGGAGGGATTGATCAGCCCCAGCATTTT. Its translation is CASSWTGGIDQPQHF. The chain is built from TRBV6-1 and TRBJ1-5; 7 bases agree with TRBD1. The CDR3 totals 15 residues. The V and J ends lost 5 bases and 5 bases, in that order; junction bases with no gene match: 9. Germline CDR1 and CDR2: MNHNS and SASEGT.

This chain uses TRBV6-6 with TRBJ2-7, with D perhaps assigned TRBD1 or TRBD2 (5 bases each). From germline, CDR1 is MNHNY and CDR2 SVGAGI (reference sequence). V was clipped by 2 bases and J by 2 bases, with 10 bases between them. The CDR3 loop spans 14 amino acids. This CDR3 is CASSYGDGTYEQYF. In DNA, the CDR3 is TGTGCCAGCAGTTACGGGGACGGTACCTACGAGCAGTACTTC.

The V gene is TRBV2, the J gene TRBJ2-2; D not resolved. The CDR3 is 15 residues long. The V gene lost 3 bases and the J gene lost 2 bases, with 10 bases spanning the gap. Germline CDR1 and CDR2: SNHLY and FYNNEI. CDR3 loop: CASSDYSANTGELFF. CDR3 DNA sequence: TGTGCCAGCAGTGACTACAGCGCCAACACCGGGGAGCTGTTTTTT.

The chain employs TRBV19 and TRBJ2-7, with 10 bases that match TRBD1. After removal of 7 bases from V and 3 bases from J, the junction contained 9 bases not matched to a gene. Germline loops: CDR1 LNHDA, CDR2 SQIVND (reference sequence). This CDR3 has 15 residues. CDR3 sequence reads: CASNKRGTGDYEQYF. The CDR3 DNA reads as TGTGCCAGTAATAAGAGGGGGACAGGGGACTACGAGCAGTACTTC.

The chain links TRBV18 to TRBJ2-2; TRBD1 aligns across 7 bases. This CDR3 is built from 15 residues. With 1 base clipped from V and 3 bases from J, the junction kept 2 bases outside the gene matches. The germline V gene encodes CDR1 KGHSH and CDR2 LQKENI. The chain's CDR3 is CASSPLGQYTGELFF. CDR3 bases: TGTGCCAGCTCACCACTGGGACAGTACACCGGGGAGCTGTTTTTT.

V usage is TRBV19 and J usage is TRBJ2-5; 12 bases fit TRBD2. The CDR3 length is 14 residues. V trimming: 5 bases; J trimming: 5 bases; junction bases outside the gene matches: 3. CDR1 and CDR2 from the germline V gene are LNHDA and SQIVND (reference sequence). The CDR3 reads CASSLTSGRETQYF. The DNA for the CDR3 is TGTGCCAGTAGTCTAACTAGCGGGAGGGAGACCCAGTACTTC.